The 3 T cell receptor beta chains given below trace back to one sample, sequenced in a study of T cells in Graves' hyperthyroidism and ophthalmopathy. Amplification of TCR beta CDR3 regions was performed using RNA transcripts as template. An initial round of RT-PCR targeting the TCR CDR3 relied on the HTBI primer set. TCRdb fed the multiplex PCR reads into MiXCR, producing one record per CDR3 protein. The sample shows a few hundred thousand distinct CDR3 sequences, about 43% of them seen only once. The sequenced material came from peripheral blood or thyroid tissue (not recorded which). Receptors originate from a young woman with Graves' hyperthyroidism.

A word on this clonotype: One base away lies a much larger clone, so this may be a sequencing read error. This likely comes from a read error, as the CDR3 has no conserved phenylalanine or tryptophan at its end. V gene TRBV19 combines with J gene TRBJ2-7; 7 bases match TRBD1. The V gene end was trimmed by 9 bases and the J gene end by 0 bases; junction bases not matched to a gene: 11. Per germline, CDR1 LNHDA and CDR2 SQIVND (reference sequence). The CDR3 loop spans 15 amino acids. CDR3 protein: CASSDRQGNSYEQYL. CDR3 sequence (DNA): TGTGCCAGCAGTGATAGACAGGGCAACTCCTACGAGCAGTACTTG.

The rearrangement uses TRBV15 and TRBJ1-2; D is unclear. Germline values: CDR1 LNHNV, CDR2 YYDKDF (reference sequence). Trimming left V 3 bases short and J 4 bases short, with 9 bases between. The CDR3 extends over 13 amino acids. The chain's CDR3 is CATSSSDGYGYTF. CDR3 nucleotides: TGTGCCACCAGCAGCTCGGACGGCTATGGCTACACCTTC.

To note about this clonotype: A much larger clone lies a single base off, so this may be a read error. The chain links TRBV7-3 to TRBJ1-1; 8 nucleotides agree with TRBD1. This CDR3 region has 14 residues. Germline values: CDR1 SGHTA, CDR2 FQGTGA. The CDR3 sequence is CASSQDSGGNEASF. The CDR3 DNA reads TGTGCCAGCAGCCAAGACTCAGGGGGCAATGAAGCTTCCTTT.